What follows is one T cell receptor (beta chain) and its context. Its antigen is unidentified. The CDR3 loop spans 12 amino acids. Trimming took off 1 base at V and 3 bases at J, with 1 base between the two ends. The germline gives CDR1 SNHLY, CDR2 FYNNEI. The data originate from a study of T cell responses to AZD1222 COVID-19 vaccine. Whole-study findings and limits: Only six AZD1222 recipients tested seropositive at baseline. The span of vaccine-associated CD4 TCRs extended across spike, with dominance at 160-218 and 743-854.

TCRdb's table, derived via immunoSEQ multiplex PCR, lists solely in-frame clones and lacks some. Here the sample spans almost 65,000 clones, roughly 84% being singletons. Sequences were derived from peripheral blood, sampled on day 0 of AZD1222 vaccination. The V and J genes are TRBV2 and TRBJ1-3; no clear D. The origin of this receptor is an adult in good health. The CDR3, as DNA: TGTGCCAGCAGTGAAGGTGGAAACACCATATATTTT. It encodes CASSEGGNTIYF.